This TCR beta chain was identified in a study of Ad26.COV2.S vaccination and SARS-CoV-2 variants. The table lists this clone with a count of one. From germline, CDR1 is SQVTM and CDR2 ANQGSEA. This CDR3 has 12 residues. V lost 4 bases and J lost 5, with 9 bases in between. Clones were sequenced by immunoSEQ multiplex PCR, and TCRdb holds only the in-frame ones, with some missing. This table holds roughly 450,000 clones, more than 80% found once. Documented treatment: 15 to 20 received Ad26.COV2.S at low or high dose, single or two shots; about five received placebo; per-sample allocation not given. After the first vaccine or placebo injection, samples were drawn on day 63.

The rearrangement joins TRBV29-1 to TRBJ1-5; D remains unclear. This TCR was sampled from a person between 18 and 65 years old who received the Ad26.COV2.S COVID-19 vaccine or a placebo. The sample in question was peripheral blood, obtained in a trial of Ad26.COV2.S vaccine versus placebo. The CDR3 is CSVGGGDQPQHF. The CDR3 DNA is TGCAGCGTTGGTGGTGGCGATCAGCCCCAGCATTTT.